The 29 T cell receptor beta chains below were found in one sample sequenced in a study of T cells in Graves' hyperthyroidism and ophthalmopathy (dated by TCRdb to about 2019). The library was built by means of multiplex PCR. Sequencer: Illumina HiSeq 2000. Amplification of TCR beta CDR3 regions was carried out from RNA transcripts. The first round of RT-PCR for the TCR CDR3 was performed with the HTBI primer set and the Qiagen OneStep RT-PCR kit. The public reads were run again by TCRdb, first through fastp at Q25 and then through MiXCR, and only productive beta chains were kept. Duplicate CDR3 protein sequences are folded into a single record with the most common DNA and genes. The sample contains about 410,000 distinct CDR3 sequences, approximately 15% of them found a single time. The ten largest clones capture about 13% of the sample. The sequencing sample was made of blood. These receptors all stem from a man aged 18 to 35 with Graves' ophthalmopathy.

This clonotype has at least ten counts. The V call is TRBV5-1, the J call TRBJ1-1; weak D call: TRBD1 (6 bases). CDR3 length equals 14 residues. Germline CDR1 SGHRS, CDR2 YFSETQ. With 5 bases removed from V and 1 base from J, the gap between germline ends came to 12 bases. The CDR3 is CASRTGIGNTEAFF. CDR3 DNA: TGCGCCAGCAGAACAGGGATCGGGAACACTGAAGCTTTCTTT.

The chain combines TRBV7-9 with TRBJ2-1; TRBD2 might be the D (6 bases). This CDR3 has 15 amino acids. Germline CDR1 is SEHNR and CDR2 is FQNEAQ (reference sequence). V lost 5 bases to trimming and J lost 3 bases, with 14 bases between them. CDR3 loop: CASSRRAGFYNEQFF. The CDR3 DNA reads TGTGCCAGCAGCCGTCGGGCGGGGTTCTACAATGAGCAGTTCTTC.

This clonotype was counted ten times or more. The chain carries TRBV5-1 and TRBJ1-5, with 7 bases identical to TRBD1. This CDR3 is 16 amino acids long. V lost 4 bases to trimming and J lost 0 bases; unmatched junction nucleotides: 7. Per germline, CDR1 SGHRS and CDR2 YFSETQ. CDR3 DNA sequence: TGCGCCAGCAGCGCCGGGACAGAATATAGCAATCAGCCCCAGCATTTT. Encoded protein: CASSAGTEYSNQPQHF.

The sample holds many counts of this clonotype. The V call is TRBV5-1, the J call TRBJ2-3; D remains unclear. Germline V gene lookup returns CDR1 SGHRS and CDR2 YFSETQ. V dropped 4 bases and J dropped 3 bases, with 12 bases sitting between them. CDR3 length: 14 amino acids. Here the CDR3 DNA reads TGCGCCAGCAGCCTTGCAGTTGGGACAGATACGCAGTATTTT. Translation: CASSLAVGTDTQYF.

In its sample, this clonotype was seen a few times. The CDR3: CASSAYRGEATNEKLFF. CDR3 coding DNA: TGTGCCAGCAGCGCCTACAGGGGCGAAGCAACTAATGAAAAACTGTTTTTT. The chain employs TRBV9 and TRBJ1-4, with TRBD1 identical over 7 bases. CDR1 and CDR2 from the germline V gene are SGDLS and YYNGEE. The CDR3 loop spans 17 amino acids. V was clipped by 3 bases and J by 0 bases; unmatched bases: 8.

The table lists this clonotype with a few counts. The CDR3 reads CAISRGPTGGPYF. The CDR3 DNA sequence: TGTGCCATCAGTCGTGGACCAACCGGGGGGCCGTACTTC. This rearrangement joins TRBV10-3 to TRBJ2-7; weak D call: TRBD2 (7 bases). CDR3 length equals 13 residues. Germline loops: CDR1 ENHRY, CDR2 SYGVKD. V lost 5 bases, J lost 12 bases, and 20 bases lay in between.

This clonotype was recorded many times. The CDR3 spells CASSRQGTGEGYTF. In nucleotides, the CDR3 is TGTGCCAGCAGCCGTCAGGGGACAGGGGAAGGCTACACCTTC. The J gene is TRBJ1-2, the V gene TRBV11-2; 10 bases are a match to TRBD1. The germline gives CDR1 SGHAT, CDR2 FQNNGV. The CDR3 contains 14 residues. Trimming cost V 5 bases and J 8 bases; bases outside gene matches: 8.

The chain carries TRBV4-2 and TRBJ1-2, with a possible D match to TRBD1 (6 bases). CDR1 LGHNA and CDR2 YNFKEQ come from the germline V gene. This CDR3 spans 16 amino acids. The germline V and J ends were trimmed by 4 bases and 2 bases, with 17 bases remaining between them. Here the CDR3 reads CASSPVGRGGNYGYTF. The CDR3 DNA follows: TGTGCCAGCAGCCCAGTCGGCAGGGGAGGAAACTATGGCTACACCTTC.

This clonotype was counted many times. Here the CDR3 reads CSARDRDETQYF. The CDR3 DNA follows: TGCAGTGCTAGGGACAGGGACGAGACCCAGTACTTC. The chain joins TRBV20-1 to TRBJ2-5; TRBD1 matches at 8 bases. Germline V gene sequence: CDR1 DFQATT, CDR2 SNEGSKA (reference sequence). The CDR3 runs 12 residues. Losses at the gene ends were 3 bases for V and 5 bases for J; bases not matched to a gene: 2.

Ten or more counts support this clonotype. This chain joins TRBV27 and TRBJ1-1; tentative D call: TRBD1 (6 bases). This CDR3 contains 14 residues. The ends were cut back, 6 bases at V and 1 base at J, with 12 bases in the middle. Germline-derived CDR1 and CDR2 are MNHEY and SMNVEV (reference sequence). CDR3 region: CASSRPQGNTEAFF. The CDR3 nucleotides read TGTGCCAGCAGCCGCCCACAGGGGAACACTGAAGCTTTCTTT.

In its sample, this clonotype was seen many times. The chain is built from TRBV5-5 and TRBJ2-1; a weak D match, TRBD2 (6 bases). The V and J ends lost 3 bases and 0 bases respectively, with 13 bases between them. The CDR3 is made up of 16 amino acids. CDR1 and CDR2 (germline): SGHKS, YYEKEE (reference sequence). For the CDR3, the DNA is TGTGCCAGCAGCTCGCTGGGAGGCGACTCCTACAATGAGCAGTTCTTC. Amino acids: CASSSLGGDSYNEQFF. Together with reference TRBV5-5 and TRBJ2-1, the CDR3 gives the full variable domain: DAGVTQSPTHLIKTRGQQVTLRCSPISGHKSVSWYQQVLGQGPQFIFQYYEKEERGRGNFPDRFSARQFPNYSSELNVNALLLGDSALYLCASSSLGGDSYNEQFFGPGTRLTVL.

Notes on this clonotype: A clone one base away is much larger, so this may be a read error. The chain recombines TRBV29-1 with TRBJ1-1, with unresolved D. CDR1 SQVTM and CDR2 ANQGSEA come from the germline V gene. V lost 5 bases and J lost 0, with 10 bases in between. This CDR3 is built from 13 residues. The DNA of the CDR3 is TGCAGCGTTCGCATACAATTGAACACTGAAGCTTTCTTT. Its translation is CSVRIQLNTEAFF.

The V and J genes are TRBV10-3 and TRBJ1-4; possible D gene TRBD1, 6 bases. Germline CDR1 reads ENHRY; CDR2 reads SYGVKD. With 10 bases removed from V and 0 bases from J, the gap between germline ends came to 18 bases. The CDR3 covers 16 residues. This CDR3 is CATSRGGGPTNEKLFF. The CDR3 nucleotides are TGTGCCACCTCCCGCGGGGGGGGGCCAACTAATGAAAAACTGTTTTTT.

The V and J genes are TRBV7-9 and TRBJ2-7; TRBD2 matches 12 bases. V shed 4 bases and J 2 bases; nucleotides not matched to a gene: 6. This CDR3 region has 16 residues. Germline V gene sequence: CDR1 SEHNR, CDR2 FQNEAQ (reference sequence). The CDR3 DNA sequence: TGTGCCAGCAGCTCTGGGACTAGCGGGCTTACCTACGAGCAGTACTTC. Translation: CASSSGTSGLTYEQYF. Full variable domain (outside the CDR3, taken from reference TRBV7-9 and TRBJ2-7): DTGVSQNPRHKITKRGQNVTFRCDPISEHNRLYWYRQTLGQGPEFLTYFQNEAQLEKSRLLSDRFSAERPKGSFSTLEIQRTEQGDSAMYLCASSSGTSGLTYEQYFGPGTRLTVT.

This clonotype came up many times. The rearrangement uses TRBV6-1 and TRBJ2-3; possibly TRBD2 for D (6 bases). The germline V gene encodes CDR1 MNHNS and CDR2 SASEGT. The CDR3 spans 16 residues. V gave up 7 bases and J gave up 1 base, with 18 bases separating them. The CDR3 sequence: CASNPGRGAGTDTQYF. In DNA, the CDR3 is TGTGCCAGCAACCCCGGGCGGGGAGCCGGCACAGATACGCAGTATTTT.

The chain carries TRBV7-9 and TRBJ2-2; 16 bases map to TRBD2. This CDR3 has 19 amino acids. After removal of 7 bases from V and 4 bases from J, the junction contained 12 bases not matched to a gene. The germline CDR1 and CDR2 sequences are SEHNR and FQNEAQ (reference sequence). The CDR3 DNA is TGTGCCAGCATCGTACCGGGACTAGCGGGAGGGCCCAGCACCGGGGAGCTGTTTTTT. Translating it yields CASIVPGLAGGPSTGELFF. Based on the CDR3 plus reference TRBV7-9 and TRBJ2-2, the full variable domain is DTGVSQNPRHKITKRGQNVTFRCDPISEHNRLYWYRQTLGQGPEFLTYFQNEAQLEKSRLLSDRFSAERPKGSFSTLEIQRTEQGDSAMYLCASIVPGLAGGPSTGELFFGEGSRLTVL.

The table lists this clonotype with many counts. V usage is TRBV10-3 and J usage is TRBJ2-7, with 9 bases fitting TRBD1. Germline CDR1 ENHRY, CDR2 SYGVKD. The CDR3 has 15 residues. Trimming removed 3 bases from V and 2 bases from J; junction bases left unmatched: 5. The CDR3 reads CAISDDGQGTYEQYF. The CDR3 nucleotides read TGTGCCATCAGTGACGATGGACAGGGGACCTACGAGCAGTACTTC.

This chain joins TRBV10-3 and TRBJ2-5; 7 bases match TRBD1. Germline CDR1 is ENHRY and CDR2 is SYGVKD. J lost 3 bases, V lost 3 bases, and 1 base had no gene match. There are 13 residues in the CDR3. This CDR3 is CAISEGTEETQYF. The CDR3 DNA sequence: TGTGCCATCAGTGAAGGGACAGAAGAGACCCAGTACTTC.

Points on this clonotype: A much bigger clone sits one base away, suggesting this may be a read error. This CDR3 is CASSRTGWYTGELFF. In nucleotides, the CDR3 is TGTGCCAGCAGTCGGACAGGGTGGTACACCGGGGAGCTGTTTTTT. The chain joins TRBV6-1 to TRBJ2-2, with 8 bases fitting TRBD1. The CDR3 runs 15 residues. Germline CDR1 reads MNHNS; CDR2 reads SASEGT. V trimming: 5 bases; J trimming: 3 bases; junction bases outside the gene matches: 5.

There are many counts of this clonotype. This rearrangement joins TRBV6-2 or TRBV6-3 to TRBJ2-5, with 8 bases fitting TRBD2. Per the germline V gene, CDR1 is MNHEY and CDR2 is SVGEGT. The CDR3 has 21 residues. V was pared by 5 bases and J by 1 base, with 24 bases of the junction left unmatched. In DNA, the CDR3 is TGTGCCAGCAGTGCTCCATCCGAACCCCAACCGGGACTAGTGAGCCAAGAGACCCAGTACTTC. Encoded protein: CASSAPSEPQPGLVSQETQYF.

As regards this clonotype: An end of the junction does not agree with germline; a read error may underlie this. The chain couples TRBV28 to TRBJ1-1; D might be TRBD1 (5 bases). CDR3 length: 14 residues. The germline CDR1 and CDR2 sequences are MDHEN and SYDVKM. The CDR3 here is CANSLWDGNTEAFF. Here the CDR3 DNA reads TGTGCCAACAGTTTGTGGGACGGGAACACTGAAGCTTTCTTT.

This clonotype was detected ten times or more. The V gene is TRBV6-1, the J gene TRBJ1-2; TRBD1 agrees at 7 bases. The CDR3 runs 13 residues. Unmatched junction bases numbered 2, after V lost 4 bases and J lost 3 bases. In germline, CDR1 is MNHNS, CDR2 SASEGT. The CDR3 DNA is TGTGCCAGCAGTGTCACAGGGGACTATGGCTACACCTTC. It encodes CASSVTGDYGYTF.

This clonotype was counted ten times or more. The chain is built from TRBV7-9 and TRBJ2-7, with D maybe TRBD2 (5 bases). V gave up 5 bases and J gave up 3 bases, with 23 bases separating them. This CDR3 is 17 amino acids long. Germline CDR1 SEHNR, CDR2 FQNEAQ (reference sequence). The CDR3 sequence: CASSLTTSRGGIYEQYF. In DNA, the CDR3 is TGTGCCAGCAGCCTTACGACATCCCGTGGAGGAATCTACGAGCAGTACTTC.

This chain connects TRBV30 to TRBJ2-5; 9 nucleotides agree with TRBD1. Germline V gene sequence: CDR1 GTSNPN, CDR2 SVGIG (reference sequence). The CDR3 covers 14 residues. J was trimmed by 1 base and V by 3 bases; bases with no gene match: 3. This CDR3 is CAWSPGQGQETQYF. The CDR3 nucleotides read TGTGCCTGGAGCCCGGGACAGGGCCAAGAGACCCAGTACTTC.

At least ten counts were recorded for this clonotype. The V call is TRBV9, the J call TRBJ2-1; 9 nucleotides align to TRBD2. With 4 bases clipped from V and 2 bases from J, the junction kept 10 bases outside the gene matches. CDR3 length equals 17 residues. Germline CDR1 and CDR2: SGDLS and YYNGEE. CDR3 region: CASSPTPSGRTYNEQFF. DNA of the CDR3: TGTGCCAGCAGCCCCACCCCCAGCGGGAGGACCTACAATGAGCAGTTCTTC.

This clonotype was counted at least ten times. This chain joins TRBV12-3 or TRBV12-4 and TRBJ1-5, with D uncertain. The CDR3 contains 16 residues. The V gene lost 2 bases and the J gene lost 4 bases, with 15 bases spanning the gap. CDR3 region: CASSLWFASPNQPQHF. CDR3 nucleotide sequence: TGTGCCAGCAGTTTATGGTTCGCCTCCCCGAATCAGCCCCAGCATTTT.

At least ten counts were recorded for this clonotype. The chain links TRBV11-3 to TRBJ2-7; TRBD1 matches at 8 bases. Germline CDR1 SGHNT, CDR2 YENEEA. J lost 2 bases, V lost 2 bases, and 2 bases had no gene match. The CDR3 is 14 residues long. This CDR3 reads CASSLYRGAYEQYF. For the CDR3, the DNA is TGTGCCAGCAGCTTATACAGGGGGGCCTACGAGCAGTACTTC.

The V call is TRBV6-5, the J call TRBJ1-6; no reliable D call. Trimming took off 1 base at V and 10 bases at J, with 11 bases between the two ends. Germline V gives CDR1 MNHEY, CDR2 SVGAGI. This CDR3 has 14 amino acids. CDR3: CASSYYSSLSPLHF. In DNA, the CDR3 is TGTGCCAGCAGTTACTATAGCTCCTTATCACCCCTCCACTTT.

V and J are TRBV5-6 and TRBJ2-3; D gene ambiguous. Germline CDR1 and CDR2: SGHDT and YYEEEE. The CDR3 runs 13 residues. The V and J ends lost 4 bases and 4 bases respectively, with 10 bases between them. The CDR3 region is CASSDLRPDTQYF. DNA for the CDR3: TGTGCCAGCAGCGATCTACGTCCAGATACGCAGTATTTT.